This TCR beta chain was retrieved from a study of T cells in localized non-small cell lung cancer. Overall study results and limits: Uninvolved adjacent lung had the highest recorded T cell clonality, with tumor below it. Appearance in adjacent lung was seen for a median 57 of the top 100 tumor clones.

The assay was immunoSEQ multiplex PCR, and TCRdb's table has in-frame clones only and misses some. Of tens of thousands of clones in the sample, 86% were seen once. This clone was seen just once. Its matching antigen is unknown. Here the sequenced sample was peripheral blood, taken before any cancer treatment. The TCR sequence derives from a male donor at least 60 years old with stage III squamous cell lung carcinoma.

The DNA for the CDR3 is TGTGCCAGCTCTACAGGGGGCGCGGTTCTCCACTATGGCTACACCTTC. Protein: CASSTGGAVLHYGYTF. The chain carries TRBV18 and TRBJ1-2, with 9 bases matching TRBD1. Trimming cost V 6 bases and J 3 bases; bases outside gene matches: 11. Looked up from germline, CDR1 is KGHSH and CDR2 is LQKENI. The CDR3 runs to 16 residues.